The 5 T cell receptor beta chains in this list originate from one sample, sequenced in a study of cytomegalovirus exposure and HLA in healthy donors. PCR primers comprised 60 Vbeta and 13 Jbeta primers. Repertoires were generated with immunoSEQ multiplex PCR, while TCRdb's copy carries only in-frame clones and drops some. The data contain 75,000 to 90,000 clones, less than 80% of them singletons. Material for sequencing was PBMCs. Receptors originate from a woman aged 40 to 50 in good health and CMV-seropositive.

The gene calls are TRBV9 and TRBJ2-2, with 11 bases lining up with TRBD1. J gave up 1 base and V 4 bases, and 3 bases lay outside the gene matches. This CDR3 region has 16 residues. Germline V gene sequence: CDR1 SGDLS, CDR2 YYNGEE. The CDR3 sequence is CASSLGTGGNTGELFF. The DNA for the CDR3 is TGTGCCAGCAGCCTCGGGACAGGGGGGAACACCGGGGAGCTGTTTTTT.

The V and J genes are TRBV18 and TRBJ2-7; no clear D. V shed 0 bases and J shed 7 bases, with 16 bases lying between them. The germline V gene encodes CDR1 KGHSH and CDR2 LQKENI. This CDR3 spans 15 amino acids. CDR3: CASSPPSVNAPEQYF. In nucleotides, the CDR3 is TGTGCCAGCTCACCACCTAGTGTTAATGCTCCTGAGCAGTACTTC. Together with reference TRBV18 and TRBJ2-7, the CDR3 gives the full variable domain: NAGVMQNPRHLVRRRGQEARLRCSPMKGHSHVYWYRQLPEEGLKFMVYLQKENIIDESGMPKERFSAEFPKEGPSILRIQQVVRGDSAAYFCASSPPSVNAPEQYFGPGTRLTVT.

The V call is TRBV27, the J call TRBJ2-7, with 7 nucleotides matching TRBD1. The V and J ends lost 5 bases and 0 bases, in that order; junction bases with no gene match: 4. Germline CDR1 is MNHEY and CDR2 is SMNVEV (reference sequence). The CDR3 is made up of 14 amino acids. CDR3 coding DNA: TGTGCCAGCAGTCAAGGGACAGACTCCTACGAGCAGTACTTC. Protein: CASSQGTDSYEQYF.

A few counts support this clone. The V gene is TRBV4-3, the J gene TRBJ1-2; 12 bases match TRBD1. Per germline, CDR1 LGHNA and CDR2 YSLEER. V shed 4 bases and J 4 bases; nucleotides not matched to a gene: 7. The length of the CDR3 is 16 residues. Here the CDR3 DNA reads TGCGCCAGCAGCCGGGACAGGGGGCCAGGTGGCTATGGCTACACCTTC. It codes for CASSRDRGPGGYGYTF.

A word on this clone: A junction end diverges from the germline sequence, so it may reflect a read error. This chain connects TRBV4-3 to TRBJ1-2; D gene ambiguous. This CDR3 has 15 residues. Germline V CDR1 and CDR2: LGHNA, YSLEER. The CDR3 DNA reads as TGCGCCAGCGGCCAAGATTTGAAAGAGAACTATGGCTACACCTTC. Its protein is CASGQDLKENYGYTF.